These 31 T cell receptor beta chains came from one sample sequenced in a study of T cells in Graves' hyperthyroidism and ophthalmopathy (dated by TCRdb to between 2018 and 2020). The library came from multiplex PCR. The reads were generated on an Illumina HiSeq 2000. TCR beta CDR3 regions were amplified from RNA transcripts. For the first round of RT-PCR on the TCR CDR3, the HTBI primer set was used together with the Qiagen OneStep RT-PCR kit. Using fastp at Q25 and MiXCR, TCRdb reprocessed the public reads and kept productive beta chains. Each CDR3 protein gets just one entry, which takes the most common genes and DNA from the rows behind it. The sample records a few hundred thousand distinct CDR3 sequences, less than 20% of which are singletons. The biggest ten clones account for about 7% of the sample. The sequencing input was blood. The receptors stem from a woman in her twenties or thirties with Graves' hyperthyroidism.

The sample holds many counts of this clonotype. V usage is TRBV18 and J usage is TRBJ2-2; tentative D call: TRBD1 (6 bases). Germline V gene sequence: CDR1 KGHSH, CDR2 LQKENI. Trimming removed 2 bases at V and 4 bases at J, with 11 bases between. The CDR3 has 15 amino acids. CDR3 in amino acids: CASSPLDRLTGELFF. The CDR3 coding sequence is TGTGCCAGCTCACCATTGGACAGACTCACCGGGGAGCTGTTTTTT.

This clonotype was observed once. DNA for the CDR3: TGTGCCAGTATAGCGGGAGGCCCCTACGAGCAGTACTTC. Protein sequence: CASIAGGPYEQYF. The chain joins TRBV6-4 to TRBJ2-7; 10 bases line up with TRBD2. CDR1 is MRHNA and CDR2 is SNTAGT in the germline V gene. The ends lost 9 bases at V and 2 bases at J; junction bases unmatched: 4. This CDR3 spans 13 amino acids.

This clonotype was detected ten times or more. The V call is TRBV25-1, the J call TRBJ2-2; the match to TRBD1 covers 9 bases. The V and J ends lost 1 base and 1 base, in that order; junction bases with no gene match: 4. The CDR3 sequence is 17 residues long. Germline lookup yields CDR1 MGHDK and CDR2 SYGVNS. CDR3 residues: CASSEFGQGRNTGELFF. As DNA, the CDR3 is TGTGCCAGCAGTGAATTTGGACAGGGGAGGAACACCGGGGAGCTGTTTTTT.

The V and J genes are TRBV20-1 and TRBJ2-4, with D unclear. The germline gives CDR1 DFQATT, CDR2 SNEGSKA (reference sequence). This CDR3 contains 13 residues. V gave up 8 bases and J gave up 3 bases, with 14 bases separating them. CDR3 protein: CSPVYNVKNIQYF. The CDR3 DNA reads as TGCAGTCCCGTATATAACGTCAAAAACATTCAGTACTTC.

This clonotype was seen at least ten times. CDR3 amino acids: CASSLADPQDTQYF. The CDR3 DNA is TGTGCCAGCAGCTTAGCGGACCCCCAAGATACGCAGTATTTT. The genes are TRBV7-6 and TRBJ2-3; D is ambiguous. Trimming removed 0 bases from V and 5 bases from J, with 9 bases in between. CDR3 size: 14 residues. Germline lookup yields CDR1 SGHVS and CDR2 FNYEAQ.

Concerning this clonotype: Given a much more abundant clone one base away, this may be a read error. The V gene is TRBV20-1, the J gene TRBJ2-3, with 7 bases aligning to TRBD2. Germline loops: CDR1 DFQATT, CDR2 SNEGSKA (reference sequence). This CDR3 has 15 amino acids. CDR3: CSVRDGGSSTDTQYF. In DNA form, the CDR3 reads TGCAGTGTTAGAGACGGCGGGAGTAGCACAGATACGCAGTATTTT.

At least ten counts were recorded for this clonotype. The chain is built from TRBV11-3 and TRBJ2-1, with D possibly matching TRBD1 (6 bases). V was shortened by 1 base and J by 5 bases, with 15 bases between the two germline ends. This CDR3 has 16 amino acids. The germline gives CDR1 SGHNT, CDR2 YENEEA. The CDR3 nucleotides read TGTGCCAGCAGCTTAGGTAGGGGGTTCGGGGACAATGAGCAGTTCTTC. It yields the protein CASSLGRGFGDNEQFF.

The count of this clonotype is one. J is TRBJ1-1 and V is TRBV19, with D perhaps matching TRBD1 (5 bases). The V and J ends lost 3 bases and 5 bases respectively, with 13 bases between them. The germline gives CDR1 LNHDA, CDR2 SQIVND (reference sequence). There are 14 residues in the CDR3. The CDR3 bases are TGTGCCAGTAGTATGGGACTCTTAGTTACTGAAGCTTTCTTT. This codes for CASSMGLLVTEAFF. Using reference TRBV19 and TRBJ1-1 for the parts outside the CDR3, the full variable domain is DGGITQSPKYLFRKEGQNVTLSCEQNLNHDAMYWYRQDPGQGLRLIYYSQIVNDFQKGDIAEGYSVSREKKESFPLTVTSAQKNPTAFYLCASSMGLLVTEAFFGQGTRLTVV.

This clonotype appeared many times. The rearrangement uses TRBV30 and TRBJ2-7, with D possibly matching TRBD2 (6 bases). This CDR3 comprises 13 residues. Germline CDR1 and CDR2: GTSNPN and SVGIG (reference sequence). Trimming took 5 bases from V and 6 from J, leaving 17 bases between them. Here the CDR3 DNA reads TGTGCCTGGGCAACCCGCGGGGATAGCGAGCAGTACTTC. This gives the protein CAWATRGDSEQYF.

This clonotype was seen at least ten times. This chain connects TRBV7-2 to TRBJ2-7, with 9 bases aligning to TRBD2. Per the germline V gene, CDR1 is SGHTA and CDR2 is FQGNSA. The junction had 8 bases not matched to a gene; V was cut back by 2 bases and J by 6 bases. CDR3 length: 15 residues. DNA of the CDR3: TGTGCCAGCAGCTTACTTCTAGCGGGAAGGGCCGAGCAGTACTTC. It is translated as CASSLLLAGRAEQYF.

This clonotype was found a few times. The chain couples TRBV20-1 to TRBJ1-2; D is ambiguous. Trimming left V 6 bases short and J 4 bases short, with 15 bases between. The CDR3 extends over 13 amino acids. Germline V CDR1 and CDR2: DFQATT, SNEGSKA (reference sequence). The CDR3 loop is CSAPGPSGYGYTF. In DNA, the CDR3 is TGCAGTGCGCCCGGGCCATCGGGCTATGGCTACACCTTC.

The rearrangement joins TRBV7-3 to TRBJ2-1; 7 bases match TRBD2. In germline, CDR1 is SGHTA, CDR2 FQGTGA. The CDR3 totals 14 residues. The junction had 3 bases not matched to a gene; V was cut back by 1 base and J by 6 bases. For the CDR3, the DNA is TGTGCCAGCAGCTTAATGGGGGGGGTCAATGAGCAGTTCTTC. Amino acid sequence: CASSLMGGVNEQFF.

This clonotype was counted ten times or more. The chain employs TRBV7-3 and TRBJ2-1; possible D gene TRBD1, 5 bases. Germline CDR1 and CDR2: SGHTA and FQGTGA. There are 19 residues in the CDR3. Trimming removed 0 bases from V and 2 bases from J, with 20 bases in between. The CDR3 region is CASSLTGLGDLGAYNEQFF. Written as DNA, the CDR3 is TGTGCCAGCAGCTTAACGGGGCTAGGGGATCTTGGGGCCTACAATGAGCAGTTCTTC.

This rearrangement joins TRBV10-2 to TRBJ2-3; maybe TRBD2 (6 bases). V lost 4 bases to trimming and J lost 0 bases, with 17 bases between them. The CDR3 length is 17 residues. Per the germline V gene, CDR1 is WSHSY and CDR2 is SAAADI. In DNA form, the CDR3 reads TGCGCCAGCAGTGTTACAGCCCTAGCGATAAGCACAGATACGCAGTATTTT. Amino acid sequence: CASSVTALAISTDTQYF.

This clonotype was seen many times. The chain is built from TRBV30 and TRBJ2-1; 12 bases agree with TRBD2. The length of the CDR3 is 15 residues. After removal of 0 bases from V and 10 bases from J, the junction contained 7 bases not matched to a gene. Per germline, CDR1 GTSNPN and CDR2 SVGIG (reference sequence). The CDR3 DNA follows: TGTGCCTGGAGTGTAAGACTAGCGGGAGATGGGGAGCAGTTCTTC. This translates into CAWSVRLAGDGEQFF. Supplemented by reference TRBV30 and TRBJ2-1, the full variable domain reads SQTIHQWPATLVQPVGSPLSLECTVEGTSNPNLYWYRQAAGRGLQLLFYSVGIGQISSEVPQNLSASRPQDRQFILSSKKLLLSDSGFYLCAWSVRLAGDGEQFFGPGTRLTVL.

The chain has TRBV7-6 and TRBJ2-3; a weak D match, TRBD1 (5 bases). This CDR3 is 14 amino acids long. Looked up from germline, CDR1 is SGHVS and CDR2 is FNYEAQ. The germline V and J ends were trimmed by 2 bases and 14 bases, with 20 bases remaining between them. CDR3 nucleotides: TGTGCCAGCAGCTTACAGGGTACTAATGAAAAACTGTATTTT. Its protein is CASSLQGTNEKLYF.

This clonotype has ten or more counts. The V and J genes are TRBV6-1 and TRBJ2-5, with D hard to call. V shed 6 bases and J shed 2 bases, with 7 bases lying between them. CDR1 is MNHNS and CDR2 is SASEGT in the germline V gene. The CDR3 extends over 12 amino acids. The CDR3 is CASSTTQETQYF. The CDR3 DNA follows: TGTGCCAGCAGCACCACGCAAGAGACCCAGTACTTC.

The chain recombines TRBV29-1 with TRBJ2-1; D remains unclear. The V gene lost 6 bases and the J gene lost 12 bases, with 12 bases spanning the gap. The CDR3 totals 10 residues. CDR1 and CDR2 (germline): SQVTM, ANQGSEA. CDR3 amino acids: CSVEHGGQFF. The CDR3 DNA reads TGCAGCGTAGAACATGGTGGGCAGTTCTTC.

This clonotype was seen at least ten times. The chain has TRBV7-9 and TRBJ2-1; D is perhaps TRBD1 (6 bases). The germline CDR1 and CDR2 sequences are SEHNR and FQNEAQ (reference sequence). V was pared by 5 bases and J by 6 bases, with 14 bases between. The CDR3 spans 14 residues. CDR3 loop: CASSPDRPINEQFF. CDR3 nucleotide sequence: TGTGCCAGCAGCCCGGACAGACCTATCAATGAGCAGTTCTTC. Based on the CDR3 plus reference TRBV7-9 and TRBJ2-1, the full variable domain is DTGVSQNPRHKITKRGQNVTFRCDPISEHNRLYWYRQTLGQGPEFLTYFQNEAQLEKSRLLSDRFSAERPKGSFSTLEIQRTEQGDSAMYLCASSPDRPINEQFFGPGTRLTVL.

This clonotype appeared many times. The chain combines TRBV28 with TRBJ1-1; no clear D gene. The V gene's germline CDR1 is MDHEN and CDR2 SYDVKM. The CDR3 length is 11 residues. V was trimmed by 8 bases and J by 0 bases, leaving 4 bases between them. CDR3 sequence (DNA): TGTGCCAGCCAGATGAACACTGAAGCTTTCTTT. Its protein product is CASQMNTEAFF.

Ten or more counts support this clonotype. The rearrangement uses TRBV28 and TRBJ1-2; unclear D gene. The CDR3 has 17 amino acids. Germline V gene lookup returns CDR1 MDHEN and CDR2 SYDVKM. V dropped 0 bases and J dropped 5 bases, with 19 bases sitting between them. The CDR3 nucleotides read TGTGCCAGCAGTTTATGGAAGACACCGACTGAACGGTATGGCTACACCTTC. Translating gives CASSLWKTPTERYGYTF.

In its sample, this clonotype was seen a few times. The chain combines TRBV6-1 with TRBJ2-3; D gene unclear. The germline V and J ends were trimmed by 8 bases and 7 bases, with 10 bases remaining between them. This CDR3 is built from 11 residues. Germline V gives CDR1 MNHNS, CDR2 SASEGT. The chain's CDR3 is CASLLIYTQYF. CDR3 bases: TGTGCCAGCCTACTGATATATACGCAGTATTTT.

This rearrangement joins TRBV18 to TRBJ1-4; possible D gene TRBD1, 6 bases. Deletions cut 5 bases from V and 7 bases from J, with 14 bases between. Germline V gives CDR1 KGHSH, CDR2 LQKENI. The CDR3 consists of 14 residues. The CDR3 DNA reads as TGTGCCAGCTCAACGACCGGGGGCCGTGAAAAACTGTTTTTT. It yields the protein CASSTTGGREKLFF.

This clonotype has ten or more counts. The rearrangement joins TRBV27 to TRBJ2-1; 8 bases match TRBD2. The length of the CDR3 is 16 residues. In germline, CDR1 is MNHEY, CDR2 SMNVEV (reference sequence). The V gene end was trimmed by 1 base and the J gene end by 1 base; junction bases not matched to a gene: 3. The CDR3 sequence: CASSLLREVSYNEQFF. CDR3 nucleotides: TGTGCCAGCAGTTTATTGCGGGAGGTTTCCTACAATGAGCAGTTCTTC.

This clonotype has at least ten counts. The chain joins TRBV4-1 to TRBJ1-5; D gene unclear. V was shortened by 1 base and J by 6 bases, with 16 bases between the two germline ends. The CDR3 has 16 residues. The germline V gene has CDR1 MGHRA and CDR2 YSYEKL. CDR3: CASSQVDGSVSQPQHF. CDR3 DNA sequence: TGCGCCAGCAGCCAAGTTGATGGGAGCGTAAGTCAGCCCCAGCATTTT.

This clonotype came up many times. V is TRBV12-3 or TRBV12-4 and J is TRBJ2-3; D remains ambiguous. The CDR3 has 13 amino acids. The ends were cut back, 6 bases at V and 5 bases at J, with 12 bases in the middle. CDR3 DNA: TGTGCCAGCAGATCGGGCGCGGTAGATACGCAGTATTTT. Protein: CASRSGAVDTQYF.

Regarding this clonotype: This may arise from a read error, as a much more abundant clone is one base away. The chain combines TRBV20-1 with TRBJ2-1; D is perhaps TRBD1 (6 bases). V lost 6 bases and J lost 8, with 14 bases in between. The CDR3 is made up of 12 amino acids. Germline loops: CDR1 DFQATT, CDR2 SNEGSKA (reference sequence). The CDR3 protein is CSATGSFDEQFF. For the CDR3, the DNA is TGCAGTGCCACAGGGAGTTTCGATGAGCAGTTCTTC.

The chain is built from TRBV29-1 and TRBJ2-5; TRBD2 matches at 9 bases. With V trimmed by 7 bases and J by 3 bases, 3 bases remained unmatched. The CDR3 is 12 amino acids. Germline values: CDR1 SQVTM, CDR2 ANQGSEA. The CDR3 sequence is CSGRTSEETQYF. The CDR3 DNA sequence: TGCAGCGGTAGGACTAGCGAAGAGACCCAGTACTTC.

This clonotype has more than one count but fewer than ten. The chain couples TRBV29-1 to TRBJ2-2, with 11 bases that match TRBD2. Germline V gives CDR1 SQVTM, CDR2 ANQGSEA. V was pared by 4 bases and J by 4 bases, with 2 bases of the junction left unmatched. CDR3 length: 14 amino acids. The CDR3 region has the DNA TGCAGCGTTGGACTAGCGGGACCCACCGGGGAGCTGTTTTTT. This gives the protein CSVGLAGPTGELFF.

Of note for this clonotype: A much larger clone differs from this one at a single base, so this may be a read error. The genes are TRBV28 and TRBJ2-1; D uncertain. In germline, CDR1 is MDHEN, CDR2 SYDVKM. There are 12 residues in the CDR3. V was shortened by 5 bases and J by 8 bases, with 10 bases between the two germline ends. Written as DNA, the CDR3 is TGTGCCAGCAGTCCGACTGGGCATGAGCAGTTCTTC. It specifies CASSPTGHEQFF.

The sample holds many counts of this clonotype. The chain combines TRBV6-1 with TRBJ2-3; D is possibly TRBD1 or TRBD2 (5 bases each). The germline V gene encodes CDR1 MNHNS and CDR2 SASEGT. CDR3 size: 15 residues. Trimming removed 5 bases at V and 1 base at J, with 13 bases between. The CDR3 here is CASSRLGAGTDTQYF. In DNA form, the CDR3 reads TGTGCCAGCAGTCGTCTCGGGGCGGGCACAGATACGCAGTATTTT.